One sample yielded the 10 T cell receptor beta chains listed below, sequenced in a study of blood T cells in healthy people across ages. Together with a sample-barcoded 5' primer, a J-beta primer mix was included in a second PCR lasting roughly 6 to 12 cycles. TCRdb analysed the 5' RACE reads with MiXCR anew, one entry per CDR3 protein. This table has about 1 million distinct CDR3 sequences, more than 35% appearing once. Sequences were obtained from blood. Every receptor here comes from an older woman in good health.

To note about this clonotype: At one end, the junction sequence differs from germline, possibly due to a read error. The rearrangement links TRBV3-1 to TRBJ2-5; 8 bases match TRBD1. This CDR3 is built from 15 residues. Germline values: CDR1 LGHDT, CDR2 YNNKEL (reference sequence). Here the CDR3 DNA reads TGTGTCAGCAGCCAGCCTCGACAGGGGCAAGAGACCCAGTACTTC. Protein product: CVSSQPRQGQETQYF.

This clonotype turned up a few times. The chain has TRBV29-1 and TRBJ2-7, with a weak D call TRBD1 (5 bases). CDR1 SQVTM and CDR2 ANQGSEA come from the germline V gene. Deletions cut 5 bases from V and 0 bases from J, with 14 bases between. The CDR3 consists of 14 residues. CDR3 DNA: TGCAGCGTTTTTTTCGGCGACAGCTCCTACGAGCAGTACTTC. As protein: CSVFFGDSSYEQYF.

The chain carries TRBV3-1 and TRBJ2-6, with 7 bases aligning to TRBD2. Trimming took 2 bases from V and 3 from J; bases not matched to a gene: 7. This CDR3 spans 17 amino acids. Germline V gives CDR1 LGHDT, CDR2 YNNKEL (reference sequence). The CDR3 protein is CASSQWEGVGGANVLTF. The DNA for the CDR3 is TGTGCCAGCAGCCAATGGGAGGGTGTAGGTGGGGCCAACGTCCTGACTTTC.

This clonotype appeared a few times. The V call is TRBV6-6, the J call TRBJ1-2; perhaps TRBD1 as D (5 bases). CDR1 is MNHNY and CDR2 is SVGAGI in the germline V gene (reference sequence). The CDR3 is 12 amino acids. Trimming stripped 8 bases from V and 3 bases from J, with 10 bases between. CDR3 in amino acids: CASGAGYYGYTF. CDR3 in DNA: TGTGCCAGCGGGGCGGGATACTATGGCTACACCTTC.

The rearrangement links TRBV7-2 to TRBJ1-5, with 10 bases identical to TRBD1. The V gene's germline CDR1 is SGHTA and CDR2 FQGNSA. The V gene end was trimmed by 1 base and the J gene end by 4 bases; junction bases not matched to a gene: 10. CDR3 size: 18 residues. The CDR3, as DNA: TGTGCCAGCAGCTTAGGCCCCCTCGGACAGGGGGGAAATCAGCCCCAGCATTTT. This encodes CASSLGPLGQGGNQPQHF.

The chain links TRBV25-1 to TRBJ2-3; 8 bases align to TRBD2. Per germline, CDR1 MGHDK and CDR2 SYGVNS. The CDR3 has 14 residues. The trim removed 8 bases at V and 5 bases at J, leaving 9 bases unmatched. CDR3 coding DNA: TGTGCCAGCGCCGGGAGGGGGAAGGAAGATACGCAGTATTTT. It is translated as CASAGRGKEDTQYF.

This clonotype was detected a few times. The chain employs TRBV10-3 and TRBJ2-7; TRBD1 matches at 8 bases. This CDR3 spans 13 amino acids. Looked up from germline, CDR1 is ENHRY and CDR2 is SYGVKD. Trimming removed 4 bases from V and 6 bases from J; junction bases left unmatched: 5. The CDR3 here is CAISGTGKGEQYF. CDR3 coding DNA: TGTGCCATCAGTGGGACAGGGAAAGGCGAGCAGTACTTC.

V gene TRBV2 combines with J gene TRBJ1-2; unclear D gene. The length of the CDR3 is 15 residues. The V end lost 4 bases, the J end lost 4 bases, and 16 bases lay between the germline ends. Germline-derived CDR1 and CDR2 are SNHLY and FYNNEI. Here the CDR3 reads CASSAPATARYGYTF. The CDR3 coding sequence is TGTGCCAGCAGTGCCCCAGCCACGGCCCGCTATGGCTACACCTTC.

This clonotype was found a few times. Written as DNA, the CDR3 is TGTGCCAGCTCAATAAGGACAGGGGACCAAGAGACCCAGTACTTC. This codes for CASSIRTGDQETQYF. The chain has TRBV18 and TRBJ2-4; 9 bases map to TRBD1. The DNA end lines up better with TRBJ2-5; the J call may be wrong. Germline values: CDR1 KGHSH, CDR2 LQKENI. This CDR3 spans 15 amino acids.

Many counts were recorded for this clonotype. V gene TRBV9 combines with J gene TRBJ2-7; D may be TRBD1 (7 bases). Trimming removed 4 bases at V and 2 bases at J, with 16 bases between. From germline, CDR1 is SGDLS and CDR2 YYNGEE. This CDR3 spans 15 amino acids. CDR3 amino acids: CASSSIPGGTYEQYF. The CDR3 DNA is TGTGCCAGCAGCAGTATTCCAGGGGGGACCTACGAGCAGTACTTC.